This T cell receptor (beta chain) was recorded in a study of blood T cell repertoires in COVID-19. On the study more broadly: In each case, the material was cDNA or gDNA derived from T cells, B-cell-depleted T cells, or PBMCs.

In the source study's methods: Researchers report that nucleated cell counts were estimated from reference gene primer amplification. Here immunoSEQ multiplex PCR was the method, and the copy in TCRdb shows in-frame clones only, minus some. From that table come the V and J calls and clone size; the DNA was used to work out D and trimming. The table shows approximately 200,000 clones, with 94% occurring only once. This CDR3 spans 14 amino acids. Trimming took 4 bases from V and 5 from J; bases not matched to a gene: 3. Looked up from germline, CDR1 is SGHAT and CDR2 is FQNNGV. The clonotype was recovered from a man between 25 and 39 years old with COVID-19, enrolled during active disease. J is TRBJ2-5 and V is TRBV11-2, with 11 bases identical to TRBD2. Material for sequencing was peripheral blood. The CDR3: CASSWASGGETQYF. The CDR3 bases are TGTGCCAGCAGCTGGGCTAGCGGGGGGGAGACCCAGTACTTC.